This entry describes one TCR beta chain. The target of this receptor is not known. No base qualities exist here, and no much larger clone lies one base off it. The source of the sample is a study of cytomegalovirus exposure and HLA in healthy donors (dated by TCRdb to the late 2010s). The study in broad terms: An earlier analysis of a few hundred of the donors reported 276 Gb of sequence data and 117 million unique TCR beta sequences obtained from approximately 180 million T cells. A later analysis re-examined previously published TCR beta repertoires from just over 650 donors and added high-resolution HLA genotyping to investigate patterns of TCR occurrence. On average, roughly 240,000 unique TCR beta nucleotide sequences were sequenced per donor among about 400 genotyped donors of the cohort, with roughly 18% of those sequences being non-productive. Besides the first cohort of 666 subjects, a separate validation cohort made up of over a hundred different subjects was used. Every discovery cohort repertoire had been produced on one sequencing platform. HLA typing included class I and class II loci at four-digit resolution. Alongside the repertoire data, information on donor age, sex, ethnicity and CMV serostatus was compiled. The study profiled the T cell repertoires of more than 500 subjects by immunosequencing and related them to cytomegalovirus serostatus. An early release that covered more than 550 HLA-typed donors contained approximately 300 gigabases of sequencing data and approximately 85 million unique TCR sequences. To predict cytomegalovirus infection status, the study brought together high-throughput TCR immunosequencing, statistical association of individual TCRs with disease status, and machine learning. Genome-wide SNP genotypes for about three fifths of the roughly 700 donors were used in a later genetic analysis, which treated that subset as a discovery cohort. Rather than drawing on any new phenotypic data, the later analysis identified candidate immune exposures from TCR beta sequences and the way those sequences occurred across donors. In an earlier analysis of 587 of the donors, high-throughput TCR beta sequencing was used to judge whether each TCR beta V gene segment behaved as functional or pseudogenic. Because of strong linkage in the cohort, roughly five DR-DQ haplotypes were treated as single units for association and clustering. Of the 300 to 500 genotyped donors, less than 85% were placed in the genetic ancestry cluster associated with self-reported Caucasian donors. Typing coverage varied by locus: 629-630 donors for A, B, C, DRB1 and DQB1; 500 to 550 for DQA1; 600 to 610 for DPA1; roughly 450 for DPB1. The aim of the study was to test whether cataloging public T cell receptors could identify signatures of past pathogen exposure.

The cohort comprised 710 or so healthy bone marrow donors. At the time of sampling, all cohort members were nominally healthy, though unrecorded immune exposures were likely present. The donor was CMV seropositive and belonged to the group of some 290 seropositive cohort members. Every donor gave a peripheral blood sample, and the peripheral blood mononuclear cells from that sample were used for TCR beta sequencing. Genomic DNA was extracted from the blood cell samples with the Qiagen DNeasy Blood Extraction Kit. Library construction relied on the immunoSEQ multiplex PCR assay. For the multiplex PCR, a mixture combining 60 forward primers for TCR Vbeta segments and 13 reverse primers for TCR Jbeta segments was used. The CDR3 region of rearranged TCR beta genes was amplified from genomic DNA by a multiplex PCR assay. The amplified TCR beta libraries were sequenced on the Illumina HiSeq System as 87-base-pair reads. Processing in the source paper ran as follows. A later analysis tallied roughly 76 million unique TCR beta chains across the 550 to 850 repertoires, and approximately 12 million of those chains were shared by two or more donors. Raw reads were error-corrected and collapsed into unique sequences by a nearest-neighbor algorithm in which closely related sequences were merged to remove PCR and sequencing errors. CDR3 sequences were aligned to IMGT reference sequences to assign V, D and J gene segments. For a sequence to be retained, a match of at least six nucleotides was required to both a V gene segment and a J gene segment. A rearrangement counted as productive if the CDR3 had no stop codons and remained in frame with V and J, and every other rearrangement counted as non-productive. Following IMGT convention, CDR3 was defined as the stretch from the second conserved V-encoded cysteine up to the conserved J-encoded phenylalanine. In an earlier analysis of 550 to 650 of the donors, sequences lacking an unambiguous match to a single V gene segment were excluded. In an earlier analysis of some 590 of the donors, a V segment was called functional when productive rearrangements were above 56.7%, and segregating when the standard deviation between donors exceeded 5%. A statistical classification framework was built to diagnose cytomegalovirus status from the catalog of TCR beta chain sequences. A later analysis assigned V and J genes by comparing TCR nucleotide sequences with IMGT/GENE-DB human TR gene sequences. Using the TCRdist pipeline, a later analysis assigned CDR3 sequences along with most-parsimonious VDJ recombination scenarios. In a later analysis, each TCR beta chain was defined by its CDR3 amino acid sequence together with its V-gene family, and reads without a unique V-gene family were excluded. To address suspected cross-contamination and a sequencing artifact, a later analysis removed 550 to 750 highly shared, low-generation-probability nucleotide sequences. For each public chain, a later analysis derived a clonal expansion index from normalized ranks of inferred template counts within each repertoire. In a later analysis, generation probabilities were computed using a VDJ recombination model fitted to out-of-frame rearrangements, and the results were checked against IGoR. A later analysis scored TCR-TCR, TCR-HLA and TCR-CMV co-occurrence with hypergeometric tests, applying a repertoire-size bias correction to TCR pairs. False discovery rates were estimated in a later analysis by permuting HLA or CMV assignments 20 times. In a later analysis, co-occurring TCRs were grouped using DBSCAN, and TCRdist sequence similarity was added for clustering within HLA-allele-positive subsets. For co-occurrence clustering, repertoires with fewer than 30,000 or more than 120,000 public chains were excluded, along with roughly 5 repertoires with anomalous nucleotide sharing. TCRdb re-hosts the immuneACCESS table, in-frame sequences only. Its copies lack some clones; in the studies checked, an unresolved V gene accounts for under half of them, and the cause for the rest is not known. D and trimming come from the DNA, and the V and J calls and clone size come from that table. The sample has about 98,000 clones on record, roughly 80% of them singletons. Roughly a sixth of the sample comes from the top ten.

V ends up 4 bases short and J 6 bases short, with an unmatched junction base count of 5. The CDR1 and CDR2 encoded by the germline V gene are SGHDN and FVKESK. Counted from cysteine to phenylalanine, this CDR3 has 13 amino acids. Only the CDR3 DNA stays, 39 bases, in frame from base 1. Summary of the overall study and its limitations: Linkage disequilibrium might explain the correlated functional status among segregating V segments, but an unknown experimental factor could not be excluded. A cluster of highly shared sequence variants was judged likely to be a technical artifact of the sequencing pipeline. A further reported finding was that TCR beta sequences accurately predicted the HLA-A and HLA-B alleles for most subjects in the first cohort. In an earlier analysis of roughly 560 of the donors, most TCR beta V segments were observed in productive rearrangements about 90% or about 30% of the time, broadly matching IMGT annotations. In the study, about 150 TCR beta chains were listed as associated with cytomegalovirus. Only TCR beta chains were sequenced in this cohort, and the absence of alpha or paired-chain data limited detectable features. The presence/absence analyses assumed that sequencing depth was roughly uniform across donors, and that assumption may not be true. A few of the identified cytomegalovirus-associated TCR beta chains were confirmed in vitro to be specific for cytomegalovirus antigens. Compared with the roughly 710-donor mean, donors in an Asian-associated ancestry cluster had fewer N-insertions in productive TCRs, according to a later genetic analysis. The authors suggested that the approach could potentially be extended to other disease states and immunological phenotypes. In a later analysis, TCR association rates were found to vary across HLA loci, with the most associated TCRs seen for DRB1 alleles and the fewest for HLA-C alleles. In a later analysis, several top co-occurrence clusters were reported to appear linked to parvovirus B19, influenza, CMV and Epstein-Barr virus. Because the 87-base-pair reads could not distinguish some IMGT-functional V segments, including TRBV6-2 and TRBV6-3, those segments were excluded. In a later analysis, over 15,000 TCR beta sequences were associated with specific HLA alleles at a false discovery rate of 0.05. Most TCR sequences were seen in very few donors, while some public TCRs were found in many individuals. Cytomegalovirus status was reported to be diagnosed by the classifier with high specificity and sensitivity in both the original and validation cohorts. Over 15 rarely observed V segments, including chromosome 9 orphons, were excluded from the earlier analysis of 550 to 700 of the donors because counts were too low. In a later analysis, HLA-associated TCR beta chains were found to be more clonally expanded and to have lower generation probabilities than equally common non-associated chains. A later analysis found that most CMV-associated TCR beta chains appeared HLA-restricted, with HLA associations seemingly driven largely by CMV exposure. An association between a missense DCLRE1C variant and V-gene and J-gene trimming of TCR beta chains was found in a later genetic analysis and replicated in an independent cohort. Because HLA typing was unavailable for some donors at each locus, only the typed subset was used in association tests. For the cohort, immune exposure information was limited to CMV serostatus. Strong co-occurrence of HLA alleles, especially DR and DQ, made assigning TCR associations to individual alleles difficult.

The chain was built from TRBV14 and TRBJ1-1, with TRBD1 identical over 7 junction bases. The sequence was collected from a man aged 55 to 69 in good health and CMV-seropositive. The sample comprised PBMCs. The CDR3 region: CASSRDRAAEAFF. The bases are TGTGCCAGCAGCCGCGACAGGGCCGCTGAAGCTTTCTTT.